The TCR beta chain described here comes from a study of spatial heterogeneity in lung cancer (dated by TCRdb to about 2019). Notes on the research overall: More beta-chain than alpha-chain transcripts were consistently detected, likely reflecting higher beta-chain transcript abundance. In the raw uncorrected reads, each unique combination of TCR and UMI appeared more than ten times on average. The study quantitatively compared TCR alpha and beta repertoires across multiple tumor regions, matched nontumor lung and blood in non-small cell lung cancer. Nonsynonymous mutation counts, determined by whole-exome sequencing of tumor tissue, were related to TCR repertoire features. At surgery, around 200 tumor regions, approximately 64 matched nontumor lung samples and about 56 PBMC samples were TCR-sequenced for both alpha and beta chains.

The CDR3, from cysteine to phenylalanine, totals 14 residues. CDR3 DNA only is kept here, 42 bases in frame from base 1. From the germline V gene, CDR1 is MNHEY and CDR2 is SVGAGI. V loses 2 bases at its end and J loses 5 bases; junction bases beyond the gene matches: 6. This clonotype was recorded at least ten times. Its antigen has not been determined. Base qualities are not provided; no much larger clone lies one nucleotide away. The paper's findings and limits, for the study overall: Ubiquitous expanded tumor TCRs were found in blood more often at tumor resection than at routine follow-up. Confirming at a functional level the hypothesis that regional TCRs recognize regional mutations was considered to require additional single-cell paired TCR alpha and beta sequencing.

Libraries were prepared through 5' RACE. The instrument given in TCRdb is NextSeq 500. To allow correction of PCR and sequencing errors, the TCR library protocol tagged every TCR cDNA molecule with a unique molecular identifier. Under the source paper's analysis protocol: TCR identification, UMI-based error correction and CDR3 extraction were all carried out with Decombinator tools. Expanded TCRs were defined as those above a frequency of 2 per 1,000, corresponding to the top 1% of the tumor frequency distribution. Renyi diversity was calculated using the R vegan package after each repertoire was subsampled 100 times to 5,000 TCRs. CDR3 similarity networks were built from amino acid triplet string-kernel similarity, connecting CDR3s with pairwise similarity above 0.82. TCRdb took the public reads, trimmed them with fastp at Q25, ran MiXCR for clone calling and kept in-frame beta chains. Identical CDR3 protein sequences are pooled into one entry, listed with their most common genes and DNA. TCRdb, rather than the study authors, made the V and J calls. This sample holds under 14,000 distinct CDR3 sequences; less than 7.5% were observed only once. Of the sample, under 30% falls within the top ten clones.

What this sample's time point label stands for: sample taken at primary tumor resection. Donors were 72 patients with early-stage, untreated non-small cell lung cancer from the lung TRACERx cohort. TCR sequencing used whole RNA extracted from tumor and nontumor lung tissue, or from cryopreserved PBMC samples, without cell sorting. Only patients with enough RNA available from two or more tumor regions were chosen for TCR sequencing. The source was PBMCs, collected at surgery. The clonotype originates from a male donor with early-stage non-small cell lung cancer. The chain is encoded by TRBV6-5 joined to TRBJ2-7; 7 junctional bases match TRBD2. The CDR3: CASSYRGDPDEQYF. The DNA sequence follows: TGTGCCAGCAGTTACCGGGGGGACCCCGACGAGCAGTACTTC.